Listed here are 5 T cell receptor beta chains from one sample, sequenced in a study of memory CD8 T cells in hepatitis C reinfection. As for time point: peak reinfection, 3 to 8 weeks after reinfection detection. TCR sequencing was done directly ex vivo on sorted cells, without expansion in vitro. The protocol was immunoSEQ multiplex PCR, while the TCRdb copy is restricted to in-frame clones and leaves out a portion. Found here are fewer than 50,000 clones, approximately 88% of them singletons; the top ten hold more than 0.95%. Material: naive CD8+ T cells sorted from blood. All receptors derive from a man between 18 and 35 years old with hepatitis C virus infection.

This chain links TRBV7-9 with TRBJ2-2; 9 bases are a match to TRBD2. Germline CDR1 reads SEHNR; CDR2 reads FQNEAQ (reference sequence). The CDR3 runs to 15 residues. Losses at the gene ends were 6 bases for V and 2 bases for J; bases not matched to a gene: 4. CDR3 DNA sequence: TGTGCCAGCAGAGCTAGCGGGACTAACACCGGGGAGCTGTTTTTT. Translation: CASRASGTNTGELFF.

V is TRBV7-9 and J is TRBJ2-2, with D hard to call. The CDR3 spans 16 residues. The ends were cut back, 4 bases at V and 2 bases at J, with 14 bases in the middle. The germline V gene has CDR1 SEHNR and CDR2 FQNEAQ (reference sequence). CDR3 sequence reads: CASSSLLRVNTGELFF. As DNA, the CDR3 is TGTGCCAGCAGCTCCCTCCTACGCGTTAACACCGGGGAGCTGTTTTTT.

CDR3 nucleotides: TGTGCCATCAGTGATGGAGGGGGCCAAAACATTCAGTACTTC. Encoded protein: CAISDGGGQNIQYF. The V gene is TRBV10-3, the J gene TRBJ2-4, with D possibly being TRBD1 (7 bases). With 3 bases removed from V and 5 bases from J, the gap between germline ends came to 11 bases. Germline V CDR1 and CDR2: ENHRY, SYGVKD. This CDR3 has 14 residues.

This chain links TRBV28 with TRBJ1-2, with D possibly matching TRBD1 (5 bases). Germline V gene data show CDR1 as MDHEN and CDR2 as SYDVKM. The V gene lost 3 bases and the J gene lost 6 bases, with 17 bases spanning the gap. The CDR3 runs 15 residues. The CDR3: CASSFGRGGADGYTF. The CDR3 DNA sequence: TGTGCCAGCAGTTTTGGCCGGGGAGGGGCTGATGGCTACACCTTC.

The V gene is TRBV9, the J gene TRBJ2-1; 7 bases match TRBD1. From germline, CDR1 is SGDLS and CDR2 YYNGEE. V lost 0 bases, J lost 12 bases, and 6 bases stayed unmatched. This CDR3 is built from 13 residues. This CDR3 is CASSVGGGSPQFF. The CDR3 DNA sequence: TGTGCCAGCAGCGTAGGAGGGGGCAGTCCGCAGTTCTTC.